The rows below give T cell receptor beta chains drawn from one sample of a study of beta chain features in type 1 diabetes. The repertoire was sequenced with immunoSEQ multiplex PCR; TCRdb's copy has only in-frame clones and lacks some. The repertoire holds some 660,000 clones, about 14% seen once, with around 0.04% in the top ten. Sample: naive CD4+ T cells from blood. The receptors shown here come from a man younger than 35 with type 1 diabetes. CDR3s include the opening cysteine and the closing phenylalanine or tryptophan. D genes are given only for firm matches. Size is omitted from some rows. Given values are once, few, many or a class for expanded clones.

. TRBJ2-1 TRBV9 16 TRBD2 CASSVWTSGRFGEQFF TGTGCCAGCAGCGTATGGACTAGCGGGAGATTCGGTGAGCAGTTCTTC
once TRBJ2-3 TRBV7-9 15 TRBD2 CAWPSGLGVTDTQYF TGTGCCTGGCCTAGTGGACTAGGGGTCACAGATACGCAGTATTTT
few TRBJ2-5 TRBV7-2 14 TRBD1 CASSPDRGRETQYF TGTGCCAGCAGCCCCGACAGGGGGCGAGAGACCCAGTACTTC
. TRBJ2-2 TRBV14 15 . CASSQDRRNTGELFF TGTGCCAGCAGCCAAGATCGGCGGAACACCGGGGAGCTGTTTTTT
few TRBJ2-3 TRBV7-9 15 . CASSSTGVRTDTQYF TGTGCCAGCAGTTCAACGGGGGTTCGCACAGATACGCAGTATTTT
few TRBJ2-7 TRBV20-1 10 . CSAASYEQYF TGCAGTGCGGCCTCCTACGAGCAGTACTTC
few TRBJ2-3 TRBV27 13 . CASSLGWPDTQYF TGTGCCAGCAGTTTAGGGTGGCCAGATACGCAGTATTTT
. TRBJ1-6 TRBV30 13 . CAWSVQGNSPLHF TGTGCCTGGAGTGTACAGGGTAATTCACCCCTCCACTTT
few TRBJ2-3 TRBV4-1 13 . CASSQDSTDTQYF TGCGCCAGCAGCCAAGACAGCACAGATACGCAGTATTTT
. TRBJ2-7 TRBV7-9 14 . CASSLVVRSYEQYF TGTGCCAGCAGCTTGGTGGTACGGAGCTACGAGCAGTACTTC